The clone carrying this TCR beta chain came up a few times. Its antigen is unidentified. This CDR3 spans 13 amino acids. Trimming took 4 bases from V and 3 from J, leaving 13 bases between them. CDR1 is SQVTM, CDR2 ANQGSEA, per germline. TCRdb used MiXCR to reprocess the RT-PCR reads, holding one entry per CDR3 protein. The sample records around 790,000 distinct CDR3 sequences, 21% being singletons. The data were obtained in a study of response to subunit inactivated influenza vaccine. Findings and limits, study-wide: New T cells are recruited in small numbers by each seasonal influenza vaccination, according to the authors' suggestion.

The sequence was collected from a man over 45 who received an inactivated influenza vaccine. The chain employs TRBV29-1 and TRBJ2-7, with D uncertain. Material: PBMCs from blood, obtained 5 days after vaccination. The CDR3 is CSVAQRVGYEQYF. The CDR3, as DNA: TGCAGCGTTGCCCAACGAGTGGGCTACGAGCAGTACTTC.